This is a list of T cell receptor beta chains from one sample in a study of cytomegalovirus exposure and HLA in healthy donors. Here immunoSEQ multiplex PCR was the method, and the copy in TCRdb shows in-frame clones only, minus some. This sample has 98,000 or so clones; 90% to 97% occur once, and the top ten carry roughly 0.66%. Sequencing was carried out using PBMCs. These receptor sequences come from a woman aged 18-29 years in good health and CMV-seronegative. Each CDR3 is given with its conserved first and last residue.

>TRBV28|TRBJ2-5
CASSHPRQAGAQYF
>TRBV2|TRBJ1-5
CASRSTEDNQPQHF
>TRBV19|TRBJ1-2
CASSIVRRDRVSGYTF
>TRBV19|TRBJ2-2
CASSVLAVPSGELFF
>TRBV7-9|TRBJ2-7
CASSLERDYEQYF
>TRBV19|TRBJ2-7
CASAVSGAYEQYF
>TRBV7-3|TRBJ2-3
CASSRGTSGGTDTQYF
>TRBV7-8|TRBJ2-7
CASSIRTDGGYEQYF
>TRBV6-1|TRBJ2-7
CASSEGRGGVYEQYF
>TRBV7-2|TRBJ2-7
CASSLEVWWRGTSYEQYF
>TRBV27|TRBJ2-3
CASSSPGTASTDTQYF
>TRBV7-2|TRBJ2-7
CASSSHWGGSYEQYF
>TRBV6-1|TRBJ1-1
CASSEQIRVNTEAFF
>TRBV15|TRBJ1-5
CATSRDPGTGTGQPQHF
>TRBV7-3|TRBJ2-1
CASSRTGLLSNEQFF